The 22 T cell receptor beta chains in this list originate from one sample, sequenced in a study of cytomegalovirus exposure and HLA in healthy donors. Vbeta (60) and Jbeta (13) primers were used in the PCR. The table came from immunoSEQ multiplex PCR; TCRdb's copy has only in-frame clones and leaves some out. The sample includes more than 95,000 clones, 10% of them seen just once. The sample comprised PBMCs. The receptors were gathered from a man aged 40-49 years in good health and CMV-seropositive.

This clone was detected a few times. CDR3 sequence: CASSHGTSGDYNEQFF. CDR3 DNA sequence: TGTGCCAGCAGCCATGGGACTAGCGGGGACTACAATGAGCAGTTCTTC. J is TRBJ2-1 and V is TRBV7-9; TRBD2 matches 13 bases. The germline CDR1 and CDR2 sequences are SEHNR and FQNEAQ (reference sequence). The CDR3 is 16 amino acids. Trimming cost V 5 bases and J 3 bases; bases outside gene matches: 4.

This clone was counted only a few times. The rearrangement joins TRBV7-8 to TRBJ2-4; the D gene is possibly TRBD2 (7 bases). The CDR3 has 14 residues. V gave up 2 bases and J gave up 8 bases, with 13 bases separating them. Germline lookup yields CDR1 SGHVS and CDR2 FQNEAQ. In nucleotides, the CDR3 is TGTGCCAGCAGCTTAAGGGGGAGGGTGGACATTCAGTACTTC. Its protein product is CASSLRGRVDIQYF.

The chain recombines TRBV11-2 with TRBJ2-7; 8 bases map to TRBD1. With 6 bases clipped from V and 4 bases from J, the junction kept 14 bases outside the gene matches. Germline V CDR1 and CDR2: SGHAT, FQNNGV. The CDR3 loop spans 16 amino acids. The CDR3 sequence is CASSTIRGTGIYEQYF. The CDR3 DNA reads as TGTGCCAGCAGTACCATTCGGGGGACAGGTATTTACGAGCAGTACTTC.

As regards this clone: A read error may account for a junction end that differs from germline. The chain recombines TRBV7-7 with TRBJ2-7; D is unclear. CDR1 is SSHAT, CDR2 FNYEAQ, per germline (reference sequence). The CDR3 contains 16 residues. The CDR3: CASSLAGKAVSYEQYF. CDR3 coding DNA: TGTGCTAGCAGCTTAGCAGGAAAGGCGGTCTCCTACGAGCAGTACTTC.

This clone has a handful of counts. The chain uses TRBV11-2 and TRBJ2-2, with 10 bases lining up with TRBD2. The germline gives CDR1 SGHAT, CDR2 FQNNGV. This CDR3 spans 15 amino acids. V trimming: 3 bases; J trimming: 3 bases; junction bases outside the gene matches: 1. In DNA, the CDR3 is TGTGCCAGCAGCTTTAGCGGGAGGTACACCGGGGAGCTGTTTTTT. Protein: CASSFSGRYTGELFF.

This clone was seen at least ten times. The rearrangement links TRBV5-6 to TRBJ2-5, with 7 bases fitting TRBD2. In germline, CDR1 is SGHDT, CDR2 YYEEEE. The CDR3 has 15 amino acids. The trim removed 4 bases at V and 5 bases at J, leaving 11 bases unmatched. CDR3 amino acids: CASSKSLAVLETQYF. The DNA for the CDR3 is TGTGCCAGCAGCAAGTCCCTAGCGGTCTTGGAGACCCAGTACTTC.

This clone was found a few times. The CDR3 nucleotides read TGTGCCAGCACCACTGAGGCAGGGGGTTACACTAACTATGGCTACACCTTC. The encoded protein is CASTTEAGGYTNYGYTF. The genes are TRBV28 and TRBJ1-2, with 7 bases aligning to TRBD1. This CDR3 comprises 17 residues. From germline, CDR1 is MDHEN and CDR2 SYDVKM. V lost 7 bases, J lost 0 bases, and 14 bases stayed unmatched.

The rearrangement joins TRBV19 to TRBJ2-5; the match to TRBD2 covers 14 bases. With 4 bases clipped from V and 5 bases from J, the junction kept 9 bases outside the gene matches. The CDR3 runs to 17 residues. Germline lookup yields CDR1 LNHDA and CDR2 SQIVND (reference sequence). The CDR3 spells CASSRRGLAGAGETQYF. The CDR3 DNA reads TGTGCCAGTAGTAGACGGGGACTAGCGGGAGCGGGTGAGACCCAGTACTTC.

The sample holds a few counts of this clone. V and J are TRBV30 and TRBJ1-5; 7 nucleotides line up with TRBD1. CDR3 length equals 12 residues. The V gene end was trimmed by 5 bases and the J gene end by 5 bases; junction bases not matched to a gene: 3. Germline CDR1 GTSNPN, CDR2 SVGIG (reference sequence). CDR3 in DNA: TGTGCCTGGTGGGACAGTGATCAGCCCCAGCATTTT. It specifies CAWWDSDQPQHF.

This clone was observed a single time. The V and J genes are TRBV6-1 and TRBJ2-1, with 14 bases lining up with TRBD2. Germline V CDR1 and CDR2: MNHNS, SASEGT. V lost 3 bases and J lost 4; bases outside the gene matches: 5. The CDR3 is made up of 17 amino acids. CDR3 sequence (DNA): TGTGCCAGCAGTGAGGGGACTAGCGGGAGCCGATACAATGAGCAGTTCTTC. It translates to CASSEGTSGSRYNEQFF.

This clone was counted between two and nine times. The DNA of the CDR3 is TGTGCCAGCAGCTACGGGGAGGTCCAAGAGACCCAGTACTTC. Amino acids: CASSYGEVQETQYF. The chain carries TRBV7-8 and TRBJ2-5; maybe TRBD2 (6 bases). Looked up from germline, CDR1 is SGHVS and CDR2 is FQNEAQ. The CDR3 consists of 14 residues. V lost 4 bases, J lost 1 base, and 10 bases lay in between.

The V and J genes are TRBV4-1 and TRBJ1-5, with D tentatively TRBD1 (6 bases). Germline assignment: CDR1 MGHRA and CDR2 YSYEKL. This CDR3 is 16 amino acids long. V dropped 2 bases and J dropped 12 bases, with 23 bases sitting between them. The CDR3 sequence: CASSQFSTGSRLFQHF. The CDR3 nucleotides read TGCGCCAGCAGCCAATTTTCTACAGGGTCCCGATTGTTCCAGCATTTT.

This clone was recorded a few times. CDR3 nucleotides: TGTGCCAGCAGTTACTGGACAGGGAATAATGAAAAACTGTTTTTT. It translates to CASSYWTGNNEKLFF. The chain combines TRBV6-5 with TRBJ1-4; 8 positions agree with TRBD1. With 1 base clipped from V and 4 bases from J, the junction kept 2 bases outside the gene matches. CDR1 is MNHEY and CDR2 is SVGAGI in the germline V gene. The CDR3 contains 15 residues.

This clone appeared a few times. The V call is TRBV5-4, the J call TRBJ2-3; 8 nucleotides match TRBD2. The CDR3 loop spans 16 amino acids. After removal of 4 bases from V and 5 bases from J, the junction contained 12 bases not matched to a gene. The V gene's germline CDR1 is SGHNT and CDR2 YYREEE (reference sequence). This CDR3 is CASSPSSGRVQDTQYF. CDR3 DNA sequence: TGTGCCAGCAGCCCCTCCAGCGGGAGAGTTCAAGATACGCAGTATTTT.

The J gene is TRBJ2-1, the V gene TRBV27; a possible D gene is TRBD2 (7 bases). V was shortened by 7 bases and J by 9 bases, with 28 bases between the two germline ends. CDR1 and CDR2 from the germline V gene are MNHEY and SMNVEV (reference sequence). The CDR3 spans 17 residues. The CDR3: CASTGGLQLTLRREQFF. The CDR3 nucleotides read TGTGCCAGCACCGGGGGGCTACAGTTAACTCTTCGGCGTGAGCAGTTCTTC.

V and J are TRBV10-2 and TRBJ1-2; TRBD1 aligns across 7 bases. The CDR3 is 13 residues long. Germline CDR1 is WSHSY and CDR2 is SAAADI. V was pared by 6 bases and J by 4 bases, with 5 bases of the junction left unmatched. CDR3 nucleotide sequence: TGCGCCAGCAGAGAAGGACAGGTCTATGGCTACACCTTC. Amino acids: CASREGQVYGYTF.

The chain combines TRBV5-1 with TRBJ1-5; D might be TRBD1 (6 bases). The V gene's germline CDR1 is SGHRS and CDR2 YFSETQ. V was shortened by 4 bases and J by 5 bases, with 16 bases between the two germline ends. This CDR3 region has 15 residues. CDR3 in amino acids: CASSEDSGADQPQHF. The CDR3 bases are TGCGCCAGCAGCGAGGACAGCGGGGCAGATCAGCCCCAGCATTTT.

The rearrangement links TRBV4-3 to TRBJ2-3; TRBD2 aligns across 9 bases. The CDR3 runs to 18 residues. Germline-derived CDR1 and CDR2 are LGHNA and YSLEER. V trimming: 3 bases; J trimming: 4 bases; junction bases outside the gene matches: 14. CDR3 residues: CASSHDLPEAGGPDTQYF. CDR3 DNA: TGCGCCAGCAGCCATGATCTGCCGGAGGCGGGAGGGCCAGATACGCAGTATTTT.

This clone was recorded many times. The CDR3 nucleotides read TGTGCCAGCAGGTTTAGCGGTGGCACAGATACGCAGTATTTT. This encodes CASRFSGGTDTQYF. This chain joins TRBV2 and TRBJ2-3, with TRBD2 as a possible D gene (6 bases). The CDR3 runs 14 residues. Germline values: CDR1 SNHLY, CDR2 FYNNEI. The V and J ends lost 6 bases and 1 base respectively, with 11 bases between them.

This clone was observed a few times. This sequence joins TRBV4-1 and TRBJ1-5; 12 nucleotides line up with TRBD1. CDR1 is MGHRA, CDR2 YSYEKL, per germline. The V gene end was trimmed by 4 bases and the J gene end by 4 bases; junction bases not matched to a gene: 14. The length of the CDR3 is 19 residues. CDR3 nucleotide sequence: TGCGCCAGCAGCCCGTTCGGCCGGGACAGGGGGCGTTGGAATCAGCCCCAGCATTTT. It is translated as CASSPFGRDRGRWNQPQHF.

The CDR3 loop is CASSSTGANTEAFF. CDR3 bases: TGTGCCAGCAGCTCGACAGGGGCGAACACTGAAGCTTTCTTT. The chain carries TRBV5-4 and TRBJ1-1, with 8 bases that match TRBD1. From germline, CDR1 is SGHNT and CDR2 YYREEE (reference sequence). The V gene end was trimmed by 3 bases and the J gene end by 1 base; junction bases not matched to a gene: 2. The CDR3 has 14 amino acids. Together with reference TRBV5-4 and TRBJ1-1, the CDR3 gives the full variable domain: ETGVTQSPTHLIKTRGQQVTLRCSSQSGHNTVSWYQQALGQGPQFIFQYYREEENGRGNFPPRFSGLQFPNYSSELNVNALELDDSALYLCASSSTGANTEAFFGQGTRLTVV.

The J gene is TRBJ1-1, the V gene TRBV19, with D tentatively TRBD1 (6 bases). V was shortened by 1 base and J by 0 bases, with 12 bases between the two germline ends. The CDR3 sequence is 16 residues long. CDR1 is LNHDA and CDR2 is SQIVND in the germline V gene (reference sequence). CDR3 DNA: TGTGCCAGTAGTATAGTAGGGGACATCGTGAACACTGAAGCTTTCTTT. Amino acid sequence: CASSIVGDIVNTEAFF.